A selection of T cell receptor beta chains follows, all from one sample in a study of monozygotic twins with inflammatory bowel disease. TCRdb reworked the 5' RACE reads into one entry per CDR3 protein, no DNA. Listed are approximately 110,000 distinct CDR3 sequences; 9.5% to 15% falls within the top ten. The sample taken for sequencing was blood. All receptors come from a human donor with ulcerative colitis or Crohn's disease, or a healthy co-twin of an affected twin (not recorded which). CDR3s include the opening cysteine and the closing phenylalanine or tryptophan.

TRBJ2-2 | TRBV20-1 | CSATRDREAGELFF
TRBJ1-6 | TRBV7-3 | CASSLRTDSPLHF
TRBJ2-3 | TRBV27 | CASRERTDTQYF
TRBJ2-3 | TRBV28 | CASSLDLPGTASSTDTQYF
TRBJ2-7 | TRBV13 | CASSLGQGTSAYEQYF
TRBJ2-1 | TRBV27 | CASSFRDTYNEQFF
TRBJ2-5 | TRBV5-1 | CASSVDRDQETQYF
TRBJ2-5 | TRBV5-1 | CASGGIAGARETQYF
TRBJ1-4 | TRBV12-3/TRBV12-4 | CASRTGGPPEKLFF
TRBJ2-5 | TRBV7-9 | CASSNGTLQRTQYF
TRBJ2-1 | TRBV3-1 | CASSQEAGVNEQFF
TRBJ1-4 | TRBV9 | CASSMGPGQADEKLFF
TRBJ2-1 | TRBV3-1 | CASSPRDSGDNEQFF
TRBJ1-2 | TRBV5-4 | CASTRGRGSYGYTF
TRBJ1-1 | TRBV7-2 | CASSEGGGTTFF
TRBJ2-6 | TRBV7-2 | CASSLAGSGANVLTF
TRBJ1-4 | TRBV2 | CASSELGDRGEKLFF
TRBJ1-4 | TRBV6-1 | CASSGDRNEKLFF
TRBJ2-7 | TRBV7-2 | CASSLATSGWASYEQYF
TRBJ1-4 | TRBV20-1 | CSATPTGGEKLFF
TRBJ2-7 | TRBV29-1 | CSVGRGLSYEQYF
TRBJ2-3 | TRBV9 | CASSPSQVAADTQYF
TRBJ2-3 | TRBV15 | CATRGSATDTQYF
TRBJ1-1 | TRBV7-9 | CASSLALGGMNTEAFF
TRBJ1-2 | TRBV9 | CASTPGGDHRGYTF
TRBJ2-2 | TRBV7-3 | CASSLRGSDTGELFF
TRBJ2-7 | TRBV28 | CASTPPAGTAYEQYF
TRBJ2-1 | TRBV11-1 | CASSREASGRNEQFF
TRBJ1-5 | TRBV3-1 | CASGKGPGQPQHF
TRBJ2-7 | TRBV28 | CASRSTGAGGEQYF
TRBJ1-1 | TRBV7-9 | CASSLVGDTWPEAFF
TRBJ1-4 | TRBV7-2 | CASSRQGRSEKLFF
TRBJ2-7 | TRBV5-1 | CASRDPVGQGYEQYF
TRBJ2-3 | TRBV18 | CASSQTGGVLDTQYF
TRBJ1-1 | TRBV3-1 | CASSQTLTRATEAFF
TRBJ1-2 | TRBV7-2 | CASSPDRVGGYTF
TRBJ2-2 | TRBV20-1 | CSAPDRANTGELFF